The table lists the clone carrying this TCR beta chain with a few counts. Its specificity is unknown. The data stem from a study of blood T cells in healthy people across ages. Regarding the study as a whole: Higher diversity and more naive CD4+ cells were features of long-lived donors, compared to aged donors. The recorded TCR beta diversity per million T cells decreased in a roughly linear manner with age.

The CDR3 loop spans 15 amino acids. The germline gives CDR1 LNHDA, CDR2 SQIVND (reference sequence). V was clipped by 10 bases and J by 8 bases, with 21 bases between them. Combining a sample-barcoded 5' primer with a J-beta primer mix, a second PCR ran for 7 to 11 cycles. All cDNA molecules were each tagged by a template-switch adaptor with 12 random nucleotides. TCRdb re-called the 5' RACE reads through MiXCR, storing one row per CDR3 protein. The table records roughly 640,000 distinct CDR3 sequences, about 30% of them present only once. The sequence derives from an elderly woman in good health. Input material: blood. This chain links TRBV19 with TRBJ1-6; D may be TRBD1 (6 bases). In nucleotides, the CDR3 is TGTGCCACCAAAGAGGGGGTATCAAGGGATTCACCCCTCCACTTT. It is translated as CATKEGVSRDSPLHF.